This record looks at one T cell receptor beta chain sequence and its context. What antigen it recognizes has not been identified. No much larger clone exists at a distance of one base, and base qualities are not known. Each collaborating institution followed its own protocols to collect whole blood in K2EDTA tubes. For TCRbeta analysis, collaborators shipped samples as frozen whole blood, isolated PBMCs, or DNA extracted from either of those sample types. The data derive from a study of blood T cell repertoires in COVID-19 (dated by TCRdb to 2020 to 2021). Regarding the study in general: Samples covering the acute and convalescent phases of COVID-19 were provided by collaborators in the United States, Italy and Spain. The prospective study material was composed of cDNA or gDNA derived from T cells, B-cell-depleted T cells, or PBMCs. Subjects who had been exposed to COVID-19, were actively infected with it, or had recovered from it provided the deeply sampled blood TCRbeta repertoires that made up the dataset. The repertoires were made available in a free public database intended to serve as a resource for research on the immune response to SARS-CoV-2. Samples came from the ongoing ImmuneRACE study (first 160 participants) plus 1,254 subjects from 6 global collaborators. Sample metadata almost always included a de-identified subject ID, COVID-19 status, age in years and sex. Where HLA class I and class II types were available, the types were taken from metadata supplied by the sample provider, not from assay-based typing.

General findings and caveats noted by the study authors: The amount of clinical and demographic metadata varied by source and participant and was provided uncurated.

The trim is 8 bases for V and 1 base for J, with a gap of 9 bases between the germline ends. The germline V gene yields WSHSY for CDR1 and SAAADI for CDR2. The CDR3 numbers 12 residues from cysteine through phenylalanine. Just the 36-base CDR3 DNA is kept, in frame starting at base 1. The immunoSEQ Assay, a bias-controlled multiplex PCR, was used to amplify TCRbeta CDR3 regions from genomic DNA. Per the authors' processing: Within the assay, amplification of reference gene primers was used to estimate how many nucleated cells each sample contained. To quantify the absolute abundance of each unique TCRbeta CDR3 rearrangement, sequence reads were collapsed and filtered. For each sample, productive Simpson clonality was calculated as the square root of Simpson's diversity index over productive rearrangements. TCRdb mirrors the immuneACCESS table, restricted to in-frame sequences. Some clones are absent from its copies; in checked studies, under half trace to an unresolved V gene, and the reason for the others is unknown. V and J calls and clone size follow that table, whereas D and trimming were derived from the DNA. The sample contains 200,000 or so clones, around 79% of them found a single time. Jointly, the top ten make up 17% of the sample.

This receptor was identified in a man aged 60 to 69 with active or convalescent COVID-19. The V and J genes are TRBV10-2 and TRBJ2-7; the D gene is possibly TRBD2, with 5 bases matching. The specimen sequenced was peripheral blood. CDR3 loop: CASRGFSYEQYF. The DNA sequence follows: TGCGCCAGCCGGGGTTTTTCCTACGAGCAGTACTTC.